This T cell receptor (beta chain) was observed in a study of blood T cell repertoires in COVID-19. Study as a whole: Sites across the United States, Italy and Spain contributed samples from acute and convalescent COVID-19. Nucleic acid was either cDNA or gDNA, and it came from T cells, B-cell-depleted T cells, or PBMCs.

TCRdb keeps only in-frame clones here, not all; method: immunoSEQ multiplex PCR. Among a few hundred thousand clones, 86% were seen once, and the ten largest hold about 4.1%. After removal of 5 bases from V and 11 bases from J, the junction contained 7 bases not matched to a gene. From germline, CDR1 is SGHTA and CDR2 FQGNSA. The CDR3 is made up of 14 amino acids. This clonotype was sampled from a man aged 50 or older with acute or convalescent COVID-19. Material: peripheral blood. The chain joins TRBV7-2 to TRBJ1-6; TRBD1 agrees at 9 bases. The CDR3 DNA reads TGTGCCAGCAGCCCCCGGACAGGGGATACACCCCTCCACTTT. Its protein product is CASSPRTGDTPLHF.